This TCR beta chain derives from a study of shared clonotypes between healthy human individuals. General observations from the study: The low donor count limited represented genetic and exposure-history diversity.

Concerning this clone: Its antigen is still unknown.

All donors were Caucasian adults living in Nashville, Tennessee. For every subset, genomic DNA was evenly distributed across several immunoSEQ plates. In the original analysis: ImmunoSEQ yielded junction-only sequences lacking quality scores, so filtering differed. The method was immunoSEQ multiplex PCR; TCRdb's version includes in-frame clones alone and lacks a portion of them. The DNA was the basis for D and trimming; V, J and clone size are from that table. The sample includes 450,000 or so clones, 70% to 80% of them seen just once. The TCR comes from a woman between 40 and 50 years old in good health. Some clones in this sample may be carry-over from other donors' samples. Sequenced material: PBMCs.

The CDR3 coding sequence is TGTGCCAGCAGTTACTCTTCAGGGGCCTACGAGCAGTACTTC. Its protein is CASSYSSGAYEQYF. The gene calls are TRBV6-5 and TRBJ2-7, with D tentatively TRBD1 (6 bases). Germline CDR1 MNHEY, CDR2 SVGAGI. CDR3 length: 14 amino acids. The germline V and J ends were trimmed by 0 bases and 2 bases, with 8 bases remaining between them.